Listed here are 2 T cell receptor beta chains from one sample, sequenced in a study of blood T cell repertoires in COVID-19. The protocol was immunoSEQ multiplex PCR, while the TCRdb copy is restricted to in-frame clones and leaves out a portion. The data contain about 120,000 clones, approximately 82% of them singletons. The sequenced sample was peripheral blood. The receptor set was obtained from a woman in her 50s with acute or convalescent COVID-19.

As DNA, the CDR3 is TGTGCCAGCAGCACCGGGACTAGCGGGAGCTACAATGAGCAGTTCTTC. Encoded protein: CASSTGTSGSYNEQFF. J is TRBJ2-1 and V is TRBV21-1; the DNA was not used to check the table's D call, TRBD2. TRBV21-1 is classified as a pseudogene. This CDR3 region has 16 residues.

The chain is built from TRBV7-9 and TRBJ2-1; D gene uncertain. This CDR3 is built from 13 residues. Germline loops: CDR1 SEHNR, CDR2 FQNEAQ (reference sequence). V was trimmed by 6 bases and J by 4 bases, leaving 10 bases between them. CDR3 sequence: CASRPTLYNEQFF. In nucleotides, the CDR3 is TGTGCCAGCAGACCCACACTATACAATGAGCAGTTCTTC.